This T cell receptor beta chain was retrieved from a study of blood T cell repertoires in COVID-19. About the study: Collection of acute and convalescent COVID-19 samples took place in the United States, Italy and Spain. From T cells, B-cell-depleted T cells, or PBMCs came the material, which was cDNA or gDNA.

The CDR3 contains 15 residues. V lost 4 bases and J lost 5; bases outside the gene matches: 6. Germline CDR1 is SGDLS and CDR2 is YYNGEE. Per the authors' pipeline: Reference gene primers were amplified, and this amplification served to estimate nucleated cell counts. Sequencing was performed with immunoSEQ multiplex PCR; in TCRdb, only in-frame clones are kept and a portion is missing. V, J and clone size are those of that table, while D and trimming were read from the DNA. The sample records a few hundred thousand clones, about 87% being singletons. This clone was seen only a few times. The sample comprised peripheral blood. The chain joins TRBV9 to TRBJ2-1; 10 bases fit TRBD2. This TCR was sampled from a woman aged 45-65 years with acute or convalescent COVID-19. The CDR3 DNA follows: TGTGCCAGCAGCTTAACTAGCGGGATTCACAATGAGCAGTTCTTC. This codes for CASSLTSGIHNEQFF.